Shown below are 2 T cell receptor beta chains from a single sample sequenced in a study of blood T cell repertoires in COVID-19. The repertoire was sequenced with immunoSEQ multiplex PCR; TCRdb's copy has only in-frame clones and lacks some. There are 100,000 to 120,000 clones in the sample; approximately 65% occur only once, and 6% to 8.5% lies in the top ten. Sequenced input: peripheral blood. The receptors originated from a woman between 55 and 75 years old with acute or convalescent COVID-19.

This clone was picked up a small number of times. This sequence joins TRBV28 and TRBJ1-4, with a possible D match to TRBD1 (5 bases). Germline assignment: CDR1 MDHEN and CDR2 SYDVKM. The CDR3 contains 15 residues. Trimming cost V 2 bases and J 2 bases, with 9 bases left between them. The CDR3 region has the DNA TGTGCCAGCAGTTTAGGGGGAGGGACTAATGAAAAACTGTTTTTT. Protein: CASSLGGGTNEKLFF.

The genes are TRBV3-1 (or the pseudogene TRBV3-2) and TRBJ1-1, with D maybe TRBD1 (6 bases). Germline CDR1 and CDR2: LGHDT and YNNKEL (reference sequence). The CDR3 is 16 amino acids. The V end was cut by 4 bases, the J end by 2 bases, with 17 bases between. CDR3 amino acids: CASSRYTGQRNTEAFF. The CDR3 DNA follows: TGTGCCAGCAGCCGGTATACTGGACAGCGCAACACTGAAGCTTTCTTT.